This TCR beta chain was obtained from a study of spatial heterogeneity in lung cancer. This clonotype was counted between two and nine times. Its target is unknown. Time point here: sample taken at primary tumor resection. There were 70 to 80 donors, all of them untreated patients with early-stage non-small cell lung cancer. Each CDR3 protein is one row after TCRdb ran MiXCR on the 5' RACE reads. The repertoire holds roughly 3,900 distinct CDR3 sequences, with approximately 4% as singletons. V shed 3 bases, J shed 8 bases, and the junction held 10 bases outside the gene matches. The CDR3 length is 16 residues. Germline values: CDR1 MNHEY, CDR2 SMNVEV (reference sequence). General study points: Expanded intratumoral alpha and beta TCR counts tracked tumor mutation counts. Numbers of ubiquitous and regional expanded TCRs tracked ubiquitous and regional nonsynonymous mutation counts, respectively.

The sample consisted of lung tumor tissue, taken at surgery. The rearrangement uses TRBV27 and TRBJ2-1; TRBD2 matches 10 bases. The receptor was isolated from a male donor with early-stage non-small cell lung cancer. The CDR3: CASSFLKREGLDEQFF. DNA for the CDR3: TGTGCCAGCAGTTTCTTAAAGCGGGAGGGCCTGGATGAGCAGTTCTTC.